These T cell receptor beta chains were read from a single sample in a study of OX40 agonist ivuxolimab in advanced cancers. Some clones are missing from TCRdb's copy, which holds only in-frame ones; the method was immunoSEQ multiplex PCR. The sample consists of roughly 29,000 clones, around 85% of them appearing once. The sample consisted of CD4+ or CD8+ T cells sorted from blood, taken in a trial of the OX40 agonist ivuxolimab. These receptors came from an adult with an advanced solid tumor such as melanoma, head and neck, liver or kidney cancer. The CDR3 runs from the conserved cysteine through the conserved F or W. The order of the fields is V gene, D gene, J gene, clone size, CDR3 protein, CDR3 DNA. The D gene is left open where the match is weak. Size values are once, few and many counts, or a class for expanded clones, and some rows have none.

V: TRBV4-1
D: .
J: TRBJ2-1
size: .
CDR3: CASSQYLGETSYNEQFF
DNA: TGCGCCAGCAGCCAATACTTGGGGGAAACATCCTACAATGAGCAGTTCTTC

V: TRBV4-1
D: .
J: TRBJ2-1
size: once
CDR3: CASSQLLGNEQFF
DNA: TGCGCCAGCAGCCAACTTCTAGGAAATGAGCAGTTCTTC

V: TRBV4-1
D: .
J: TRBJ2-7
size: .
CDR3: CASSQPDQRLSYEQYF
DNA: TGCGCCAGCAGCCAACCCGACCAAAGGCTCTCCTACGAGCAGTACTTC

V: TRBV27
D: .
J: TRBJ2-3
size: .
CDR3: CASSPGGGPTDTQYF
DNA: TGTGCCAGCAGTCCAGGGGGAGGGCCTACAGATACGCAGTATTTT

V: TRBV5-8
D: TRBD1
J: TRBJ2-7
size: .
CDR3: CASSLAFRQGAIEQYF
DNA: TGTGCCAGCAGCTTGGCCTTTAGACAGGGGGCAATCGAGCAGTACTTC

V: TRBV29-1
D: TRBD1
J: TRBJ2-3
size: .
CDR3: CSGALTGMTDTQYF
DNA: TGCAGCGGTGCCTTGACAGGGATGACAGATACGCAGTATTTT

V: TRBV13
D: .
J: TRBJ1-1
size: once
CDR3: CASSFGGASTEAFF
DNA: TGTGCCAGCAGCTTTGGGGGTGCTAGCACTGAAGCTTTCTTT

V: TRBV9
D: .
J: TRBJ1-5
size: .
CDR3: CASSQDLRANQPQHF
DNA: TGTGCCAGCAGCCAAGATCTCAGGGCAAATCAGCCCCAGCATTTT

V: TRBV15
D: .
J: TRBJ2-2
size: .
CDR3: CATSRDQGTITGELFF
DNA: TGTGCCACCAGCAGAGATCAAGGGACAATAACCGGGGAGCTGTTTTTT

V: TRBV9
D: TRBD2
J: TRBJ2-7
size: .
CDR3: CASSPGTSVEQYF
DNA: TGTGCCAGCAGCCCCGGGACTAGCGTTGAGCAGTACTTC

V: TRBV19
D: .
J: TRBJ2-7
size: .
CDR3: CASSIGSVLSSYEQYF
DNA: TGTGCCAGTAGTATAGGTAGCGTCCTGAGCTCCTACGAGCAGTACTTC

V: TRBV11-2
D: .
J: TRBJ2-1
size: .
CDR3: CASSLVGVSSYNEQFF
DNA: TGTGCCAGCAGCTTAGTCGGCGTAAGCTCCTACAATGAGCAGTTCTTC

V: TRBV5-4
D: TRBD2
J: TRBJ2-7
size: .
CDR3: CASRSGTSGGGSSYEQYF
DNA: TGTGCCAGCAGATCCGGGACTAGCGGGGGAGGAAGCTCCTACGAGCAGTACTTC

V: TRBV28
D: .
J: TRBJ2-2
size: .
CDR3: CASRRAEDGYANTGELFF
DNA: TGTGCCAGCAGACGAGCCGAGGACGGATACGCGAACACCGGGGAGCTGTTTTTT

V: TRBV6-1
D: .
J: TRBJ2-2
size: .
CDR3: CASSEGPGANTGELFF
DNA: TGTGCCAGCAGTGAAGGACCGGGAGCGAACACCGGGGAGCTGTTTTTT

V: TRBV4-1
D: .
J: TRBJ1-1
size: .
CDR3: CASSQSRTVGPEAFF
DNA: TGCGCCAGCAGCCAAAGCCGTACGGTGGGACCTGAAGCTTTCTTT

V: TRBV10-1
D: .
J: TRBJ2-3
size: once
CDR3: CASGTSSTDTQYF
DNA: TGCGCCAGCGGGACCTCGAGCACAGATACGCAGTATTTT

V: TRBV6-5
D: TRBD1
J: TRBJ2-2
size: .
CDR3: CASSRQGNTGELFF
DNA: TGTGCCAGCAGTCGACAGGGGAACACCGGGGAGCTGTTTTTT

V: TRBV4-1
D: .
J: TRBJ2-7
size: .
CDR3: CASSHGSVGAFEQYF
DNA: TGCGCCAGCAGCCATGGGTCCGTGGGGGCCTTCGAGCAGTACTTC

V: TRBV7-9
D: TRBD1
J: TRBJ2-1
size: .
CDR3: CASSPRQGDYNEQFF
DNA: TGTGCCAGCAGCCCGAGACAGGGGGACTACAATGAGCAGTTCTTC

V: TRBV7-6
D: TRBD1
J: TRBJ2-7
size: .
CDR3: CASSLMGQGPSYEQYF
DNA: TGTGCCAGCAGCTTAATGGGACAGGGACCCTCCTACGAGCAGTACTTC

V: TRBV6-5
D: .
J: TRBJ2-7
size: .
CDR3: CASSLQDGPSYEQYF
DNA: TGTGCCAGCAGTTTACAGGACGGACCCTCCTACGAGCAGTACTTC

V: TRBV27
D: .
J: TRBJ1-2
size: .
CDR3: CASSLGHGTGYTF
DNA: TGTGCCAGCAGTTTAGGGCACGGCACGGGCTACACCTTC

V: TRBV6-5
D: .
J: TRBJ2-5
size: .
CDR3: CASSYSAGDEETQYF
DNA: TGTGCCAGCAGTTACTCGGCAGGGGATGAAGAGACCCAGTACTTC

V: TRBV27
D: .
J: TRBJ1-2
size: once
CDR3: CASSSSGGSGYTF
DNA: TGTGCCAGCAGTTCATCGGGGGGGAGCGGCTACACCTTC

V: TRBV5-1
D: TRBD1
J: TRBJ1-2
size: medium-sized
CDR3: CASSSDRGQGNGYTF
DNA: TGCGCCAGCAGCTCGGACAGGGGGCAAGGTAATGGCTACACCTTC

V: TRBV11-2
D: TRBD2
J: TRBJ2-3
size: .
CDR3: CASSLEAAPSGVPTDTQYF
DNA: TGTGCCAGCAGCTTAGAGGCAGCCCCTAGCGGGGTCCCCACAGATACGCAGTATTTT

V: TRBV7-9
D: .
J: TRBJ2-7
size: .
CDR3: CASSLAAGQTYEQYF
DNA: TGTGCCAGCAGCTTAGCGGCCGGACAGACCTACGAGCAGTACTTC

V: TRBV7-6
D: .
J: TRBJ1-1
size: few
CDR3: CASSLAVLNTEAFF
DNA: TGTGCCAGCAGCTTAGCAGTCCTGAACACTGAAGCTTTCTTT

V: TRBV6-1
D: .
J: TRBJ1-1
size: .
CDR3: CASSELPSTANTEAFF
DNA: TGTGCCAGCAGTGAACTACCCTCGACAGCGAACACTGAAGCTTTCTTT

V: TRBV5-6
D: TRBD1
J: TRBJ1-5
size: .
CDR3: CASSESTGAQPQHF
DNA: TGTGCCAGCAGCGAATCGACAGGGGCTCAGCCCCAGCATTTT

V: TRBV6-5
D: TRBD1
J: TRBJ1-5
size: .
CDR3: CASSYTTGLNQPQHF
DNA: TGTGCCAGCAGTTATACGACAGGGCTCAATCAGCCCCAGCATTTT

V: TRBV27
D: .
J: TRBJ2-3
size: .
CDR3: CASSLLGRIDTQYF
DNA: TGTGCCAGCAGTTTATTAGGGCGGATAGATACGCAGTATTTT

V: TRBV7-9
D: .
J: TRBJ1-5
size: .
CDR3: CASSFPGGNQPQHF
DNA: TGTGCCAGCAGCTTCCCTGGGGGCAATCAGCCCCAGCATTTT

V: TRBV4-1
D: TRBD2
J: TRBJ2-3
size: .
CDR3: CASSQALASSTDTQYF
DNA: TGCGCCAGCAGCCAAGCACTAGCGTCTAGCACAGATACGCAGTATTTT

V: TRBV15
D: .
J: TRBJ1-1
size: .
CDR3: CATSRDKGFGTEAFF
DNA: TGTGCCACCAGCAGAGATAAGGGCTTCGGGACTGAAGCTTTCTTT

V: TRBV14
D: .
J: TRBJ1-2
size: .
CDR3: CASSQEPPGARIGGYTF
DNA: TGTGCCAGCAGCCAAGAACCCCCAGGGGCCCGGATCGGGGGCTACACCTTC

V: TRBV7-6
D: .
J: TRBJ2-5
size: .
CDR3: CASRGDNSGTQYF
DNA: TGTGCCAGCAGGGGCGACAACTCAGGGACCCAGTACTTC

V: TRBV27
D: .
J: TRBJ2-3
size: .
CDR3: CASSFYDGDTQYF
DNA: TGTGCCAGCAGTTTCTACGATGGAGATACGCAGTATTTT

V: TRBV7-9
D: .
J: TRBJ1-1
size: .
CDR3: CASSLEVEAFF
DNA: TGTGCCAGCAGCTTAGAAGTTGAAGCTTTCTTT

V: TRBV12-5
D: .
J: TRBJ2-7
size: once
CDR3: CASGLVGGSQYYEQYF
DNA: TGTGCTAGTGGTTTGGTAGGTGGCAGTCAATACTACGAGCAGTACTTC

V: TRBV15
D: .
J: TRBJ2-7
size: .
CDR3: CATADAVSYEQYF
DNA: TGTGCCACCGCTGACGCGGTCTCCTACGAGCAGTACTTC